This section outlines one TCR beta chain sequence together with its context. The sample is drawn from a study of memory CD4+ T cells and cytomegalovirus serostatus. Single viable CD3+CD4+CD8-CD45RO+ cells were sorted as the memory CD4+ T cells. The repertoire was sequenced with immunoSEQ multiplex PCR; TCRdb's copy has only in-frame clones and lacks some. The profile shows about 62,000 clones, about 70% of them singletons. The V gene lost 0 bases and the J gene lost 2 bases, with 7 bases spanning the gap. The CDR3 has 14 amino acids. Germline V gene data show CDR1 as KGHSH and CDR2 as LQKENI. The receptor comes from an adult in good health and CMV-seropositive. This chain connects TRBV18 to TRBJ2-5; D remains ambiguous. The specimen was memory CD4+ T cells from blood. DNA of the CDR3: TGTGCCAGCTCACCACCGAGCAGTCAAGAGACCCAGTACTTC. It specifies CASSPPSSQETQYF.